Listed below are T cell receptor beta chains from one sample, sequenced in a study of blood T cell repertoires in COVID-19. This table comes from immunoSEQ multiplex PCR, and its TCRdb copy is limited to in-frame clones, with some not included. Of some 400,000 clones in the sample, roughly 89% were seen once. Sequencing input: PBMCs or T cells enriched from blood (not recorded which). Receptors were obtained from a woman in her twenties or thirties who had recovered from COVID-19. Each CDR3 is given with its conserved first and last residue. A D gene is named only where the DNA matches it firmly. Size is omitted from some rows. Given values are once, few, many or a class for expanded clones.

size	V	D	length	J	CDR3	DNA
.	TRBV27	TRBD1	13	TRBJ2-5	CASGGQYQETQYF	TGTGCCAGCGGGGGACAGTACCAAGAGACCCAGTACTTC
.	TRBV28	.	17	TRBJ1-5	CASSFSQGHLGNQPQHF	TGTGCCAGCAGTTTCAGCCAGGGACACCTGGGCAATCAGCCCCAGCATTTT
.	TRBV5-1	.	15	TRBJ1-5	CASSRTGTHDQPQHF	TGCGCCAGCAGCCGTACCGGGACACATGACCAGCCCCAGCATTTT
.	TRBV6-5	TRBD1	14	TRBJ2-7	CASSIRDRVGEQYF	TGTGCCAGCAGTATTAGGGACAGGGTAGGCGAGCAGTACTTC
.	TRBV10-3	.	12	TRBJ2-2	CAISTQTGELFF	TGTGCCATCAGTACACAAACCGGGGAGCTGTTTTTT
.	TRBV7-2	.	14	TRBJ1-1	CASSLAFKNTEAFF	TGTGCCAGCAGCTTAGCTTTCAAGAACACTGAAGCTTTCTTT
.	TRBV30	.	15	TRBJ2-4	CAWSRLRGGKNIQYF	TGTGCCTGGAGCCGCTTAAGGGGGGGCAAAAACATTCAGTACTTC
.	TRBV18	TRBD1	16	TRBJ2-1	CASSPPNRGQGNEQFF	TGTGCCAGCTCACCACCGAACAGGGGGCAGGGTAATGAGCAGTTCTTC
.	TRBV7-9	.	13	TRBJ1-2	CASSLAGLIGYTF	TGTGCCAGCAGCTTAGCGGGACTAATTGGCTACACCTTC
.	TRBV5-1	.	14	TRBJ2-7	CASSLEQKIYEQYF	TGCGCCAGCAGCTTGGAACAAAAAATCTACGAGCAGTACTTC
.	TRBV21-1	.	13	TRBJ2-7	CASSKGTCYEQYF	TGTGCCAGCAGCAAAGGGACTTGTTACGAGCAGTACTTC
.	TRBV19	.	16	TRBJ1-1	CASSIVGRGEDPEAFF	TGTGCCAGTAGTATAGTCGGGCGGGGCGAGGACCCTGAAGCTTTCTTT
.	TRBV5-6	TRBD1	17	TRBJ1-2	CASRPNPGQGPYYGYTF	TGTGCCAGCAGGCCTAACCCGGGACAGGGGCCCTACTATGGCTACACCTTC
.	TRBV27	TRBD2	15	TRBJ2-7	CASSAPGLAGWEQYF	TGTGCCAGCAGTGCGCCGGGACTAGCGGGATGGGAGCAGTACTTC
.	TRBV10-3	TRBD2	16	TRBJ2-2	CAISGLAGEYTGELFF	TGTGCCATCAGTGGACTAGCGGGGGAGTACACCGGGGAGCTGTTTTTT
.	TRBV5-6	.	14	TRBJ2-1	CASSHPNSHNEQFF	TGTGCCAGCTCCCACCCCAACAGCCACAATGAGCAGTTCTTC
.	TRBV28	.	14	TRBJ2-5	CASIPDSAWETQYF	TGTGCCAGCATACCGGACAGCGCCTGGGAGACCCAGTACTTC
.	TRBV9	.	16	TRBJ1-3	CASSVQGRVSGNTIYF	TGTGCCAGCAGCGTACAGGGGCGGGTCTCCGGGAACACCATATATTTT
.	TRBV24-1	.	12	TRBJ2-2	CATQDYSGELFF	TGTGCCACCCAGGACTACTCCGGGGAGCTGTTTTTT
.	TRBV5-1	TRBD2	16	TRBJ2-1	CASSSVVGLADNEQFF	TGCGCCAGCAGCTCAGTTGTTGGGCTAGCGGACAATGAGCAGTTCTTC
.	TRBV9	TRBD2	17	TRBJ2-1	CASSGPLRLAKNNEQFF	TGTGCCAGCAGCGGACCCCTTCGACTAGCGAAAAACAATGAGCAGTTCTTC
.	TRBV6-5	TRBD1	14	TRBJ1-2	CASSPQGFYYGYTF	TGTGCCAGCAGTCCACAGGGGTTTTACTATGGCTACACCTTC
.	TRBV30	TRBD1	15	TRBJ2-3	CAWSVGRRGGHTQYF	TGTGCCTGGAGTGTAGGGCGTAGAGGGGGCCACACGCAGTATTTT
.	TRBV28	TRBD2	19	TRBJ2-2	CASSLNPGLATTNTGELFF	TGTGCCAGCAGTTTAAATCCGGGACTAGCGACTACGAACACCGGGGAGCTGTTTTTT
few	TRBV27	TRBD1	12	TRBJ1-2	CASRQGAGGYTF	TGTGCCAGCCGACAGGGGGCTGGGGGCTACACCTTC
.	TRBV7-2	.	13	TRBJ2-7	CASSFTLGYEQYF	TGTGCCAGCAGCTTCACCCTCGGGTACGAGCAGTACTTC
.	TRBV11-1	.	13	TRBJ2-2	CASSHSQAGELFF	TGTGCCAGCAGCCACAGCCAGGCCGGGGAGCTGTTTTTT
.	TRBV5-1	TRBD1	14	TRBJ2-7	CASSSIGQAFEQYF	TGCGCCAGCAGCTCCATTGGACAGGCCTTCGAGCAGTACTTC
.	TRBV18	.	13	TRBJ1-1	CASSPLTQAEAFF	TGTGCCAGCTCACCACTCACACAAGCTGAAGCTTTCTTT
.	TRBV27	.	14	TRBJ1-4	CASSPFYSNEKLFF	TGTGCCAGCAGTCCGTTTTACTCTAATGAAAAACTGTTTTTT
.	TRBV6-6	TRBD1	14	TRBJ2-1	CASSPRTGWNEQFF	TGTGCCAGCAGTCCTAGGACAGGATGGAATGAGCAGTTCTTC
.	TRBV27	.	13	TRBJ1-6	CASSLLRDSPLHF	TGTGCCAGCAGTTTACTCAGGGATTCACCCCTCCACTTT
.	TRBV27	TRBD1	15	TRBJ1-5	CASGPTGEVDQPQHF	TGTGCCAGCGGACCTACAGGGGAGGTGGATCAGCCCCAGCATTTT
.	TRBV2	TRBD2	12	TRBJ2-5	CASSELAGHKYF	TGTGCCAGCAGTGAATTAGCGGGCCATAAGTACTTC
.	TRBV4-1	.	15	TRBJ2-7	CASSQESTRTDEQYF	TGCGCCAGCAGCCAAGAGAGTACTAGGACAGACGAGCAGTACTTC
.	TRBV9	TRBD2	17	TRBJ2-1	CASSVGGGLADYNEQFF	TGTGCCAGCAGCGTAGGCGGGGGACTAGCGGATTACAATGAGCAGTTCTTC